The clone carrying this T cell receptor beta chain has a handful of counts. The sample is drawn from a study of cytomegalovirus exposure and HLA in healthy donors. The V gene's germline CDR1 is LGHNA and CDR2 YSLEER. CDR3 size: 12 residues. V lost 3 bases, J lost 6 bases, and 5 bases lay in between. With 60 Vbeta and 13 Jbeta primers, the PCR was carried out. Original data processing: Per a later analysis, the number of unique TCR beta chains was around 80 million, of which about 10 million were shared. Here immunoSEQ multiplex PCR was the method, and the copy in TCRdb shows in-frame clones only, minus some. V and J calls and clone size are as listed in that table; D and trimming were resolved from the DNA. The repertoire consists of 100,000 to 150,000 clones, with 70% to 85% occurring once and the leading ten covering approximately 10%.

This sequence originates from a woman aged 50 to 60 in good health and CMV-seropositive. The sequencing sample was made of PBMCs. The rearrangement links TRBV4-3 to TRBJ2-2; no clear D. CDR3 protein: CASSHHSGELFF. The CDR3 DNA reads TGCGCCAGCAGCCACCACTCCGGGGAGCTGTTTTTT.